This T cell receptor beta chain was recovered during a study of cytomegalovirus exposure and HLA in healthy donors. The study's findings and limits: Per published reports, the classifier diagnosed cytomegalovirus status with high specificity and sensitivity. In vitro work confirmed that a few CMV-associated chains recognize CMV antigens. Presence/absence analyses treated sequencing depth as roughly uniform across donors.

The CDR3 length is 16 residues. Trimming removed 0 bases from V and 2 bases from J, with 14 bases in between. Germline V gene sequence: CDR1 SGHTA, CDR2 FQGNSA. Healthy bone marrow donors made up the cohort. This clone appeared once. Its matching antigen is unknown. PCR primers comprised 60 Vbeta and 13 Jbeta primers. Sequencing was performed with immunoSEQ multiplex PCR; in TCRdb, only in-frame clones are kept and a portion is missing. The sample lists approximately 77,000 clones; roughly 80% were seen once. Source material: PBMCs. This clonotype was obtained from a man between 40 and 49 years old in good health and CMV-seronegative. The V gene is TRBV7-2, the J gene TRBJ2-7; weak D call: TRBD2 (7 bases). The DNA for the CDR3 is TGTGCCAGCAGCTTAGCGGGGGGGACATCGCCCTACGAGCAGTACTTC. Translation: CASSLAGGTSPYEQYF.